These T cell receptor beta chains were read from a single sample in a study of beta chain features in type 1 diabetes. Clones were read by immunoSEQ multiplex PCR, and TCRdb kept only the in-frame ones, dropping some. Among just over 150,000 clones listed, over 8.5% were seen once. The sample was central memory CD4+ T cells from blood. The receptors originated from a man between 18 and 35 years old in good health. CDR3s include the opening cysteine and the closing phenylalanine or tryptophan. A D gene is named only where the DNA matches it firmly. Size values are once, few and many counts, or a class for expanded clones, and some rows have none.

j_call d_call v_call clone_size cdr3_aa cdr3_nt
TRBJ2-7 TRBD1 TRBV2 . CASRGQGRSYEQYF TGTGCCAGCAGGGGACAGGGCCGCTCCTACGAGCAGTACTTC
TRBJ2-5 . TRBV18 few CASSRNLQETQYF TGTGCCAGCTCCCGAAACCTTCAAGAGACCCAGTACTTC
TRBJ2-4 . TRBV9 few CASSVDGSKNIQYF TGTGCCAGCAGCGTAGACGGGTCCAAAAACATTCAGTACTTC
TRBJ2-5 . TRBV9 . CASSVGSQKKETQYF TGTGCCAGCAGCGTAGGGTCCCAAAAGAAAGAGACCCAGTACTTC
TRBJ1-2 . TRBV2 . CASSASQGYGYTF TGTGCCAGCAGTGCGAGTCAGGGATATGGCTACACCTTC
TRBJ1-5 . TRBV30 . CAWSREVDQPQHF TGTGCCTGGAGCAGGGAAGTAGATCAGCCCCAGCATTTT
TRBJ2-1 . TRBV15 few CATSRGPREVNEQFF TGTGCCACCAGCAGAGGGCCTAGGGAGGTCAATGAGCAGTTCTTC
TRBJ2-6 TRBD1 TRBV28 few CASREGQGGSGANVLTF TGTGCCAGCAGGGAAGGACAGGGGGGCTCTGGGGCCAACGTCCTGACTTTC
TRBJ2-3 TRBD2 TRBV7-9 . CASSRSSGRTDTQYF TGTGCCAGCAGCCGTTCGAGCGGGAGAACAGATACGCAGTATTTT
TRBJ2-1 TRBD1 TRBV2 . CASSGGQGTYNEQFF TGTGCCAGCAGCGGTGGACAGGGGACCTACAATGAGCAGTTCTTC
TRBJ2-5 . TRBV7-2 many CASSSTAVGRETQYF TGTGCCAGCAGCTCGACAGCGGTCGGGCGCGAGACCCAGTACTTC
TRBJ1-3 . TRBV5-4 few CASSRGTDSGNTIYF TGTGCCAGCAGTAGGGGCACCGACTCTGGAAACACCATATATTTT
TRBJ1-2 TRBD1 TRBV7-2 few CASSFKGQGIYGYTF TGTGCCAGCAGCTTTAAAGGACAGGGTATCTATGGCTACACCTTC
TRBJ2-1 . TRBV18 few CASSPQLDSGEQFF TGTGCCAGCTCACCACAATTGGATAGTGGTGAGCAGTTCTTC
TRBJ1-2 . TRBV29-1 many CSVAGAGAANYGYTF TGCAGCGTTGCAGGTGCAGGGGCGGCGAACTATGGCTACACCTTC
TRBJ2-7 . TRBV30 few CAWGNGRSSYEQYF TGTGCCTGGGGTAATGGCAGGAGCTCCTACGAGCAGTACTTC
TRBJ1-2 . TRBV28 few CATHRVNYGYTF TGTGCCACCCACAGGGTAAACTATGGCTACACCTTC
TRBJ1-1 . TRBV28 . CASSSKNTEAFF TGTGCCAGCAGTTCAAAGAACACTGAAGCTTTCTTT
TRBJ2-1 . TRBV9 few CASSPTVIGPEQFF TGTGCCAGCAGCCCCACGGTAATCGGGCCTGAGCAGTTCTTC
TRBJ1-1 TRBD1 TRBV9 few CASSLLGTGDTEAFF TGTGCCAGCAGCCTACTAGGGACAGGGGACACTGAAGCTTTCTTT
TRBJ1-5 TRBD1 TRBV9 . CASSRDRVYQPQHF TGTGCCAGCAGTCGGGACAGGGTCTATCAGCCCCAGCATTTT
TRBJ2-4 TRBD1 TRBV15 . CATSRVGTGGKNIQYF TGTGCCACCAGCAGAGTAGGCACAGGGGGGAAGAACATTCAGTACTTC